Described below is a single T cell receptor (beta chain) sequence and its context. This clonotype showed up many times. Its antigen remains undetermined. Per-base quality was not reported, and no clone a single base away is much larger than it. The sample is drawn from a study of T cell repertoires in cytomegalovirus infection (dated by TCRdb to between 2018 and 2020). Regarding the research as a whole: Donor HLA type was relevant to the analysis, because carriage of CMV infection together with the matching HLA type was indicated by public TCR beta signatures. The full study reports these points: Cumulative frequency of public TCR beta family members discriminated carriers of CMV infection plus the relevant HLA type in this cohort and an independent 352-donor cohort. In the ex vivo response, HLA-C-restricted CMV-specific TCR beta clonotypes were dominant, and in two of eight donors the single most frequent clonotype came from this HLA-C-restricted group.

Sequencing took place on an Illumina HiSeq 1500. Through fastp at Q25 and MiXCR, TCRdb rebuilt clones from the public reads, retaining in-frame beta chains. Merged by CDR3 protein, the rows form single entries marked with the most common genes and DNA. The sample table records around 280,000 distinct CDR3 sequences; 8% to 10% of these occur just once. Around 2.6% of the sample lies in the top ten. The germline ends are 14 bases apart after V is trimmed by 5 bases and J by 0 bases. The cysteine opens and the phenylalanine closes a CDR3 of 16 amino acids. Only CDR3 DNA remains: 48 bases, in frame from the first base. From a lookup of the germline V gene (reference sequence), CDR1 and CDR2 are MNHNY and SVGAGI.

The TCR originated in a human donor in good health (CMV status not recorded). Some clones in this sample may be carry-over from other donors' samples. Sequencing was performed on PBMCs. The chain couples TRBV6-6 to TRBJ1-5, and possibly TRBD1, on 6 matching bases. The nucleotide sequence is given as TGTGCCAGCAGTAGAGGACAGACAGATAGCAATCAGCCCCAGCATTTT. Its translation reads: CASSRGQTDSNQPQHF.